These 14 T cell receptor beta chains originate from one sample sequenced in a study of identical twins. TCRdb used MiXCR to reprocess the 5' RACE reads, holding one entry per CDR3 protein. Of about 660,000 distinct CDR3 sequences listed, more than 6.5% are singletons. These data also featured in a second study, about yellow fever vaccine responses in identical twins.

Sequencing used PBMCs. The receptor set was obtained from a woman between 18 and 29 years old in good health.

The rearrangement uses TRBV5-1 and TRBJ2-5, with D possibly being TRBD1 (5 bases). Germline loops: CDR1 SGHRS, CDR2 YFSETQ. The CDR3 consists of 15 residues. V lost 2 bases and J lost 6, with 17 bases in between. The CDR3 loop is CASSFTLRVEKTQYF. The CDR3 DNA is TGCGCCAGCAGCTTCACTCTCAGGGTGGAGAAGACCCAGTACTTC.

This clonotype was counted a few times. This chain uses TRBV6-1 with TRBJ2-1; no definite D call. The CDR3 length is 14 residues. Germline values: CDR1 MNHNS, CDR2 SASEGT. Trimming shortened V by 8 bases and J by 4 bases, and 15 bases separated the two germline ends. The CDR3 loop is CASERVSDYNEQFF. As DNA, the CDR3 is TGTGCCAGCGAACGGGTCTCTGATTACAATGAGCAGTTCTTC.

V gene TRBV6-6 combines with J gene TRBJ2-1; D is perhaps TRBD2 (7 bases). Trimming cost V 6 bases and J 8 bases, with 11 bases left between them. This CDR3 has 12 residues. Germline V gene sequence: CDR1 MNHNY, CDR2 SVGAGI (reference sequence). Here the CDR3 reads CASRGGAHEQFF. The CDR3 region has the DNA TGTGCCAGCAGGGGGGGGGCCCATGAGCAGTTCTTC.

This clonotype was seen a handful of times. The V and J genes are TRBV11-2 and TRBJ1-2, with no clear D. This CDR3 region has 16 residues. Germline-derived CDR1 and CDR2 are SGHAT and FQNNGV. V was trimmed by 0 bases and J by 5 bases, leaving 16 bases between them. The CDR3 spells CASSLDPLLREYGYTF. CDR3 coding DNA: TGTGCCAGCAGCTTAGACCCCCTTCTCCGGGAGTATGGCTACACCTTC.

This clonotype was counted only a few times. This rearrangement joins TRBV15 to TRBJ2-6, with TRBD2 matching 8 bases. There are 19 residues in the CDR3. Germline trimming cut 5 bases from V and 0 bases from J; bases unmatched to any gene: 12. Germline CDR1 reads LNHNV; CDR2 reads YYDKDF (reference sequence). CDR3 sequence: CATSPLAAVESSGANVLTF. The CDR3 region has the DNA TGTGCCACCAGCCCACTAGCGGCCGTAGAGAGCTCTGGGGCCAACGTCCTGACTTTC.

The chain has TRBV6-5 and TRBJ1-3; no firm D call. Germline V gene lookup returns CDR1 MNHEY and CDR2 SVGAGI. The CDR3 length is 14 residues. V shed 0 bases and J shed 4 bases, with 7 bases lying between them. The CDR3 bases are TGTGCCAGCAGTTACTCATCAGTAGGAAACACCATATATTTT. It translates to CASSYSSVGNTIYF.

The chain has TRBV29-1 and TRBJ2-3; D is possibly TRBD1 (6 bases). Per the germline V gene, CDR1 is SQVTM and CDR2 is ANQGSEA. CDR3 length equals 17 residues. V gave up 3 bases and J gave up 0 bases, with 19 bases separating them. CDR3 nucleotide sequence: TGCAGCGTTGAGGGCCCTATACAGGGAGCTAGCACAGATACGCAGTATTTT. This gives the protein CSVEGPIQGASTDTQYF.

The chain couples TRBV4-3 to TRBJ2-1, with D possibly being TRBD1 or TRBD2 (5 bases each). CDR1 and CDR2 from the germline V gene are LGHNA and YSLEER. Between the trimmed V and J ends, which lost 0 bases and 2 bases, there was a span of 14 bases. There are 17 residues in the CDR3. The DNA for the CDR3 is TGCGCCAGCAGCCAAGAGCCCCCGGGGCGGGCCTACAATGAGCAGTTCTTC. Amino acids: CASSQEPPGRAYNEQFF.

This clonotype was seen many times. The rearrangement links TRBV6-5 to TRBJ1-4; no clear D. Per the germline V gene, CDR1 is MNHEY and CDR2 is SVGAGI. V lost 3 bases and J lost 6, with 11 bases in between. The length of the CDR3 is 14 residues. CDR3 region: CASSYRGVDEKLFF. As DNA, the CDR3 is TGTGCCAGCAGTTATAGAGGAGTGGATGAAAAACTGTTTTTT.

In its sample, this clonotype was seen a few times. V is TRBV15 and J is TRBJ2-4; D uncertain. This CDR3 is built from 14 residues. CDR1 LNHNV and CDR2 YYDKDF come from the germline V gene (reference sequence). V lost 1 base to trimming and J lost 8 bases, with 12 bases between them. As DNA, the CDR3 is TGTGCCACCAGCAGAGCCGATCCTCTTTACATTCAGTACTTC. Translating it yields CATSRADPLYIQYF.

This clonotype was seen a few times. The chain uses TRBV6-1 and TRBJ2-3, with 8 bases identical to TRBD1. The CDR3 has 14 amino acids. V shed 6 bases, J shed 7 bases, and the junction held 9 bases outside the gene matches. The germline V gene encodes CDR1 MNHNS and CDR2 SASEGT. CDR3 in amino acids: CASRLARGQNTQYF. The DNA for the CDR3 is TGTGCCAGCAGACTAGCCAGGGGGCAAAATACGCAGTATTTT.

This clonotype appeared a few times. This chain links TRBV6-2 or TRBV6-3 with TRBJ2-4; D is possibly TRBD2 (6 bases). The V and J ends lost 0 bases and 2 bases respectively, with 8 bases between them. This CDR3 has 15 residues. CDR1 is MNHEY and CDR2 is SVGEGT in the germline V gene. The CDR3, as DNA: TGTGCCAGCAGTTACTCCCGGGAGTCCAAAAACATTCAGTACTTC. Protein product: CASSYSRESKNIQYF.

This chain connects TRBV4-2 to TRBJ2-7; TRBD2 aligns across 13 bases. With 0 bases clipped from V and 7 bases from J, the junction kept 6 bases outside the gene matches. CDR3 length equals 16 residues. Germline CDR1 is LGHNA and CDR2 is YNFKEQ. As DNA, the CDR3 is TGTGCCAGCAGCCAAGATCGGACTAGCGGGAGTCAAGAGCAGTACTTC. Translating gives CASSQDRTSGSQEQYF.

The chain combines TRBV27 with TRBJ2-7; D is possibly TRBD1 (6 bases). The CDR3 sequence is 14 residues long. Per germline, CDR1 MNHEY and CDR2 SMNVEV (reference sequence). V lost 6 bases and J lost 2, with 14 bases in between. DNA for the CDR3: TGTGCCAGCAGCCCCGGGACAAAAACCTACGAGCAGTACTTC. Encoded protein: CASSPGTKTYEQYF.